This T cell receptor beta chain was sequenced for a study of T cell repertoires in cytomegalovirus infection. Overall study: CMV epitopes used comprised recently identified HLA-C-restricted ones and well-studied HLA-B-restricted ones.

General observations from the study: There were carriers of CMV plus the relevant HLA, and cumulative public TCR beta family frequency identified them. The ex vivo response was dominated by HLA-C-restricted CMV-specific TCR beta clonotypes.

In germline, CDR1 is SNHLY, CDR2 FYNNEI. The CDR3 is 12 residues long. Trimming stripped 6 bases from V and 10 bases from J, with 10 bases between. TCRdb reprocessed the reads via MiXCR and lists one record per CDR3 protein. The sample has approximately 350,000 distinct CDR3 sequences; about a third are singletons. This clonotype has a handful of counts. The target antigen is unknown. The sample here was cultured PBMCs, taken from culture after CMV antigen stimulation. The TCR originated in a human donor in good health (CMV status not recorded). Some clones in this sample may be carry-over from other donors' samples. This chain connects TRBV2 to TRBJ1-6; no reliable D call. This chain's CDR3 is CASSGVGSPLHF. The CDR3 DNA reads TGTGCCAGCAGCGGCGTGGGCTCACCCCTCCACTTT.